The T cell receptor (beta chain) described here comes from a study of T cells in tuberculosis. Sequencing used immunoSEQ multiplex PCR; TCRdb keeps in-frame clones, though not all of them. The repertoire holds about 53,000 clones, about 96% seen once, with about 1.5% in the top ten. The sample's time point: new active TB diagnosis, blood taken before or within 7 days of starting treatment. This material consisted of PBMCs, taken at tuberculosis diagnosis. This TCR derives from an adult with tuberculosis.

The CDR3 loop reads CASSPGTSGNTGELFF. The CDR3 DNA sequence: TGTGCCAGCAGCCCGGGGACTAGCGGGAACACCGGGGAGCTGTTTTTT. V gene TRBV4-2 combines with J gene TRBJ2-2; 11 bases fit TRBD2. CDR1 is LGHNA and CDR2 is YNFKEQ in the germline V gene. CDR3 length: 16 residues. V lost 4 bases, J lost 1 base, and 2 bases stayed unmatched.